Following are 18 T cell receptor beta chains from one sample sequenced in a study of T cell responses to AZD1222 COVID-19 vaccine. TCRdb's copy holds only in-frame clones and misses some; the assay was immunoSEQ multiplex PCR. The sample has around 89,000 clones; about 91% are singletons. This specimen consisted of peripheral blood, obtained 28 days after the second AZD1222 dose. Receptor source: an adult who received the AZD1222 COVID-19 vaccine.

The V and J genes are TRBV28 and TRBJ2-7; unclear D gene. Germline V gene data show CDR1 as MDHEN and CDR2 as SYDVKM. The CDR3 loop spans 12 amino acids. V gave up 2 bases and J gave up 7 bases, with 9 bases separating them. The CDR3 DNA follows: TGTGCCAGCAGTTTAGTCCCCCTGGAGCAGTACTTC. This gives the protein CASSLVPLEQYF.

The chain's CDR3 is CASSLVRELFF. DNA for the CDR3: TGCGCCAGCAGCTTGGTCAGGGAGCTGTTTTTT. The gene calls are TRBV5-1 and TRBJ2-2; D call uncertain. CDR1 is SGHRS and CDR2 is YFSETQ in the germline V gene. Trimming shortened V by 0 bases and J by 9 bases, and 3 bases separated the two germline ends. This CDR3 region has 11 residues.

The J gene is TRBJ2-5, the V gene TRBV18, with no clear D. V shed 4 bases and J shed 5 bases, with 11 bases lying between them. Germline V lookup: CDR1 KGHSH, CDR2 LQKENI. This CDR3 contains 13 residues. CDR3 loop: CASSLGSAETQYF. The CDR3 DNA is TGTGCCAGCTCACTTGGGTCGGCGGAGACCCAGTACTTC.

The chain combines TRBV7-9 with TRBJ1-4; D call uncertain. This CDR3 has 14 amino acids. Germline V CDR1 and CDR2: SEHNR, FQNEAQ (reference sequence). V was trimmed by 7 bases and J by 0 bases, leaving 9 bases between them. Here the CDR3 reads CASNDGATNEKLFF. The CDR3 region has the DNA TGTGCCAGCAACGACGGTGCAACTAATGAAAAACTGTTTTTT.

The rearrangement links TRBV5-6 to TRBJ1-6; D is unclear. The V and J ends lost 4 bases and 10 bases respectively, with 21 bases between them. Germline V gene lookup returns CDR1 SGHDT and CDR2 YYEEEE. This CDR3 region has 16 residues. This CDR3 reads CASSGLGGDRLSPLHF. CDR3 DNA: TGTGCCAGCAGCGGACTGGGCGGCGACCGGCTATCACCCCTCCACTTT. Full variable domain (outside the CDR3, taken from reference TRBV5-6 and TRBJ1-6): DAGVTQSPTHLIKTRGQQVTLRCSPKSGHDTVSWYQQALGQGPQFIFQYYEEEERQRGNFPDRFSGHQFPNYSSELNVNALLLGDSALYLCASSGLGGDRLSPLHFGNGTRLTVT.

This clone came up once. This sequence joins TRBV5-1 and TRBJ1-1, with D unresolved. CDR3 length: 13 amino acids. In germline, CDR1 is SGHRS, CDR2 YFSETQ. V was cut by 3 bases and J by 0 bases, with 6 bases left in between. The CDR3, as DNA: TGCGCCAGCAGCTCCCGGCTGAACACTGAAGCTTTCTTT. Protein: CASSSRLNTEAFF.

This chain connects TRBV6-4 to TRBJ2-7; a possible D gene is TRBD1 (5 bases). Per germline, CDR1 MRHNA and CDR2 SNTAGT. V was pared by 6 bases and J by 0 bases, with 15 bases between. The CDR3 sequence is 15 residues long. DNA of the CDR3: TGTGCCAGCAGCCGGTCTCCGACAGACTCCTACGAGCAGTACTTC. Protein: CASSRSPTDSYEQYF.

CDR3 amino acids: CASKTGSVVSYNEQFF. The CDR3 DNA is TGTGCCAGCAAAACAGGGTCCGTGGTCTCCTACAATGAGCAGTTCTTC. The V call is TRBV7-2, the J call TRBJ2-1, with a tentative D call TRBD1 (6 bases). The CDR3 loop spans 16 amino acids. V lost 7 bases and J lost 0, with 16 bases in between. Per the germline V gene, CDR1 is SGHTA and CDR2 is FQGNSA.

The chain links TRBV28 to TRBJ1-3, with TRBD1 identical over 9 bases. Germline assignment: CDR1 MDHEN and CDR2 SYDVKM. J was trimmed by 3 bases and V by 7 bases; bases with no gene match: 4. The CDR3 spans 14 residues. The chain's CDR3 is CASTDRGSGNTIYF. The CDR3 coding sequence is TGTGCCAGCACCGACAGGGGGAGTGGAAACACCATATATTTT.

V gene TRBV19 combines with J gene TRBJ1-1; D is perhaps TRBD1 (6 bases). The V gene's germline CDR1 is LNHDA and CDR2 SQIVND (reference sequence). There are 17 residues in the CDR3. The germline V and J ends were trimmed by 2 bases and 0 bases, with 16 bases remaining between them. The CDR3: CASSITGAGAMNTEAFF. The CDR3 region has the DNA TGTGCCAGTAGTATAACGGGGGCTGGGGCGATGAACACTGAAGCTTTCTTT.

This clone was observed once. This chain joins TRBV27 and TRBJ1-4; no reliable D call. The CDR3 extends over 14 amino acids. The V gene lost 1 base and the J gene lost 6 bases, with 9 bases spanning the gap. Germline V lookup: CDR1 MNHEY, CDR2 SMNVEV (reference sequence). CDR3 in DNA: TGTGCCAGCAGTTTATACTTTGGCGATGAAAAACTGTTTTTT. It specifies CASSLYFGDEKLFF.

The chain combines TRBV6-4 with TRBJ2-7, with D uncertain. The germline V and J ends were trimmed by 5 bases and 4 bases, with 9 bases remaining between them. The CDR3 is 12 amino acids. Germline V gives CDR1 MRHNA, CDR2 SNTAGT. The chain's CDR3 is CASSFDKYEQYF. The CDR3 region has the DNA TGTGCCAGCAGTTTCGACAAATACGAGCAGTACTTC.

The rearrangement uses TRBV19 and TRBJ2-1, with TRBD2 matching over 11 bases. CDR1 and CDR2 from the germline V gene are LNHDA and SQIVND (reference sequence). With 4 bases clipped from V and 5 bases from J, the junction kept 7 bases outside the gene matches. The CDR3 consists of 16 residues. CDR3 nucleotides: TGTGCCAGTAGTACTCTCCGACTAGCGGGGAACAATGAGCAGTTCTTC. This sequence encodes CASSTLRLAGNNEQFF.

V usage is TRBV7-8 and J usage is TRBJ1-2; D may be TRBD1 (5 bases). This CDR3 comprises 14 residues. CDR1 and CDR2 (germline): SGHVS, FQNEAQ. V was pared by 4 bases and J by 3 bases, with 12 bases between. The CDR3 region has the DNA TGTGCCAGCAGCTCCCCCACAGGACACTATGGCTACACCTTC. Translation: CASSSPTGHYGYTF.

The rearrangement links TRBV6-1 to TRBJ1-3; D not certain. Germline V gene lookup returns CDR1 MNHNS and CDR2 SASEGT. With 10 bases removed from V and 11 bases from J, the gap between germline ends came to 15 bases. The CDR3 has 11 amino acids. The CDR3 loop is CATRTVMAIYF. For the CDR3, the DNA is TGTGCCACCCGAACAGTAATGGCCATATATTTT.

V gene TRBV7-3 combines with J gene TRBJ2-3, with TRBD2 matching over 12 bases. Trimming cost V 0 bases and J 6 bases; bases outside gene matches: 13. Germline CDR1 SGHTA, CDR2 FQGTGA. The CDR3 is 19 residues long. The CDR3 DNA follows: TGTGCCAGCAGCTTAACGGCGGGAGCTAGCGGGGGGGCCTCGGATACGCAGTATTTT. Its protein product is CASSLTAGASGGASDTQYF. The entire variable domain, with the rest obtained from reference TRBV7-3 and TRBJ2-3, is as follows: GAGVSQTPSNKVTEKGKYVELRCDPISGHTALYWYRQSLGQGPEFLIYFQGTGAADDSGLPNDRFFAVRPEGSVSTLKIQRTERGDSAVYLCASSLTAGASGGASDTQYFGPGTRLTVL.

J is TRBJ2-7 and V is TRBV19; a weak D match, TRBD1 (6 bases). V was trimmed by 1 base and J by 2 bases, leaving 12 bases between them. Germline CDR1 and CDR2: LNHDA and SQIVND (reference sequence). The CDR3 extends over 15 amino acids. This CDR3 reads CASSIVGDTAYEQYF. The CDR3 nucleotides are TGTGCCAGTAGTATAGTGGGGGACACCGCCTACGAGCAGTACTTC.

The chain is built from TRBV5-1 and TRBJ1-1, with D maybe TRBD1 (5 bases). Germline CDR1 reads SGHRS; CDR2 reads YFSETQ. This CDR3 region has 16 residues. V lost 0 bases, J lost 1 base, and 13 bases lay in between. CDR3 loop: CASSLGGSNTNTEAFF. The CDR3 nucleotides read TGCGCCAGCAGCTTGGGGGGGTCGAATACGAACACTGAAGCTTTCTTT.